Included here is one T cell receptor beta chain sequence, with context. The CDR3 extends over 16 amino acids. Germline V gene lookup returns CDR1 LNHNV and CDR2 YYDKDF (reference sequence). The V segment lost 0 bases and the J segment 5 bases; nucleotides outside the gene matches: 7. This record belongs to a study of blood T cell repertoires in COVID-19. Overall study: Researchers got acute and convalescent COVID-19 samples from the United States, Italy and Spain.

Per the original data handling: Reference gene primer amplification gave estimated nucleated cell counts. Clones were sequenced by immunoSEQ multiplex PCR, and TCRdb holds only the in-frame ones, with some missing. That table is the source of V, J and clone size, and D and trimming were worked out from the DNA. The sample shows a few hundred thousand clones, 85% of them seen only once. Specimen: peripheral blood. The V call is TRBV15, the J call TRBJ2-7; 10 nucleotides line up with TRBD1. The receptor comes from a man in his forties or fifties with acute or convalescent COVID-19. The DNA of the CDR3 is TGTGCCACCAGCAGAGATCCGGGGACAGGGGTTCACGAGCAGTACTTC. Its protein is CATSRDPGTGVHEQYF.